A selection of T cell receptor beta chains follows, all from one sample in a study of T cells expressing NK-cell markers. TCRdb reprocessed the 5' RACE reads; each CDR3 protein has one entry and no DNA is given. Seen in this sample are about 260,000 distinct CDR3 sequences; the ten most common clones hold approximately 0.39%. Material: blood T cells: a sorted CD56 or NKG2C T cell subset, CD4+ or CD8+ T cells, or bulk PBMC T cells (not recorded which). Every receptor here comes from a young man in good health. The CDR3 runs from the conserved cysteine through the conserved F or W.

J gene | V gene | CDR3 protein
TRBJ2-5 | TRBV4-2 | CASSQDLGGVKTQYF
TRBJ2-3 | TRBV2 | CASRFGTRSTDTQYF
TRBJ1-2 | TRBV20-1 | CSASPSPGTYGYTF
TRBJ2-3 | TRBV12-3/TRBV12-4 | CASSLDRAPWADTQYF
TRBJ1-5 | TRBV12-3/TRBV12-4 | CASSSKNQPQHF
TRBJ2-1 | TRBV2 | CASSAAGLNEQFF
TRBJ1-1 | TRBV6-5 | CASSLRMNTEAFF
TRBJ2-1 | TRBV4-1 | CASSQDPSGSWNEQFF
TRBJ2-5 | TRBV20-1 | CSARVRGETQYF
TRBJ1-6 | TRBV12-3/TRBV12-4 | CASSPGGALHF
TRBJ1-6 | TRBV12-3/TRBV12-4 | CASSTQGNNSPLHF
TRBJ2-3 | TRBV7-2 | CASSFTSVTDTQYF
TRBJ1-6 | TRBV12-3/TRBV12-4 | CASSRPAMRGTLHF
TRBJ1-4 | TRBV6-6 | CASSFYPQGATNEKLFF
TRBJ2-1 | TRBV18 | CASSQGRNEQFF
TRBJ1-1 | TRBV7-6 | CASSLSLNTEAFF
TRBJ1-1 | TRBV4-2 | CASSQEVTGVTEAFF
TRBJ2-1 | TRBV4-2 | CASSQGFSETEQFF
TRBJ2-5 | TRBV18 | CASSRRLSETGGRQETQYF
TRBJ1-2 | TRBV5-4 | CASSTYKSNYGYTF